The present TCR beta chain was sequenced within a study of cytomegalovirus exposure and HLA in healthy donors. PCR was performed using 60 Vbeta and 13 Jbeta primers. Using immunoSEQ multiplex PCR, the repertoire was profiled, and TCRdb retains in-frame clones only, with some absent. Of about 160,000 clones in the sample, roughly 80% are singletons; the top ten hold roughly 2%. Study-wide results and caveats: Researchers reported that a few CMV-associated chains were confirmed in vitro as CMV antigen-specific. The HLA-A and HLA-B alleles of most subjects were reportedly predicted accurately from TCR beta sequences.

Worth noting for this clone: Antigen specificity is unknown.

Germline V lookup: CDR1 MNHEY, CDR2 SVGAGI. This CDR3 contains 13 residues. V was clipped by 5 bases and J by 5 bases, with 12 bases between them. This chain joins TRBV6-5 and TRBJ1-1; D remains ambiguous. The receptor was derived from a female donor in good health and CMV-seronegative. What was sequenced was PBMCs. CDR3 sequence: CASSVKEGTEAFF. CDR3 coding DNA: TGTGCCAGCAGTGTAAAGGAGGGAACTGAAGCTTTCTTT.